These 29 T cell receptor beta chains came from one sample sequenced in a study of T-cell reconstitution after alpha-beta-depleted transplantation in children. Unique molecular identifiers were incorporated when the TCRbeta library was constructed. In TCRdb, the PCR reads were re-called with MiXCR into one record per CDR3 protein. The table has about 1,000,000 distinct CDR3 sequences, about 30% seen once; the top ten hold around 30%. The input for sequencing was PBMCs, mostly from graft donor cells, taken 360 days after TCRalphabeta/CD19-depleted stem cell transplant. These TCRs come from a boy under two years old who had a stem cell transplant for SCID, so the T cells may come from the graft donor.

The chain is built from TRBV11-2 and TRBJ2-5; TRBD2 matches 11 bases. With 0 bases clipped from V and 7 bases from J, the junction kept 10 bases outside the gene matches. This CDR3 is built from 17 residues. Germline values: CDR1 SGHAT, CDR2 FQNNGV. The CDR3 loop reads CASSLDRVAGGQGTQYF. CDR3 DNA sequence: TGTGCCAGCAGCTTAGATCGCGTAGCGGGGGGGCAGGGGACCCAGTACTTC.

This clonotype has a count of ten or more. One end of the junction varies from germline; a read error may be responsible. The chain employs TRBV6-1 and TRBJ2-1; TRBD2 aligns across 10 bases. This CDR3 has 15 amino acids. The V gene's germline CDR1 is MNHNS and CDR2 SASEGT. The CDR3 is CASSPSGSSYNEQFF. The CDR3 nucleotides are TGCGCCAGCAGTCCTAGCGGGAGCTCCTACAATGAGCAGTTCTTC.

This clonotype came up a few times. V and J are TRBV18 and TRBJ2-5; 7 positions agree with TRBD1. Germline V gene sequence: CDR1 KGHSH, CDR2 LQKENI. The CDR3 has 15 amino acids. Unmatched junction bases numbered 3, after V lost 1 base and J lost 1 base. For the CDR3, the DNA is TGTGCCAGCTCACCACGTGACAGGGTCCAAGAGACCCAGTACTTC. Amino acids: CASSPRDRVQETQYF.

In its sample, this clonotype was seen a few times. The chain recombines TRBV10-3 with TRBJ2-7; 8 nucleotides line up with TRBD1. Looked up from germline, CDR1 is ENHRY and CDR2 is SYGVKD. The CDR3 spans 14 residues. Trimming removed 6 bases from V and 2 bases from J; junction bases left unmatched: 6. CDR3 in amino acids: CAIRGQGKPYEQYF. DNA for the CDR3: TGTGCCATCAGAGGACAGGGAAAGCCCTACGAGCAGTACTTC.

This clonotype came up many times. V and J are TRBV6-5 and TRBJ2-1; TRBD2 matches at 9 bases. The ends lost 0 bases at V and 4 bases at J; junction bases unmatched: 7. Germline CDR1 MNHEY, CDR2 SVGAGI. CDR3 length: 17 residues. The CDR3: CASSYSSLAGIYNEQFF. DNA for the CDR3: TGTGCCAGCAGTTACTCGAGCCTAGCGGGGATATACAATGAGCAGTTCTTC.

In this sample, this clonotype turned up a few times. J is TRBJ2-3 and V is TRBV7-6; 11 bases fit TRBD2. The CDR3 is made up of 16 amino acids. Trimming at V came to 5 bases and at J to 0 bases, leaving 4 bases not matched to a gene. Germline values: CDR1 SGHVS, CDR2 FNYEAQ. This CDR3 reads CASSPLAGDSTDTQYF. The CDR3 bases are TGTGCCAGCAGCCCACTAGCGGGAGATAGCACAGATACGCAGTATTTT.

This clonotype has more than one count but fewer than ten. The J gene is TRBJ2-3, the V gene TRBV30; D unresolved. Trimming removed 0 bases from V and 6 bases from J, with 7 bases in between. The length of the CDR3 is 12 residues. The germline V gene has CDR1 GTSNPN and CDR2 SVGIG (reference sequence). CDR3 sequence reads: CAWSVLADTQYF. CDR3 in DNA: TGTGCCTGGAGTGTACTTGCGGATACGCAGTATTTT.

This clonotype was detected only a few times. This sequence joins TRBV15 and TRBJ2-1; 9 positions match TRBD2. Germline V CDR1 and CDR2: LNHNV, YYDKDF (reference sequence). The CDR3 sequence is 16 residues long. V shed 0 bases, J shed 9 bases, and the junction held 9 bases outside the gene matches. In nucleotides, the CDR3 is TGTGCCACCAGCAGAGATACGGCGGGGGGGCCCCTTGAGCAGTTCTTC. It is translated as CATSRDTAGGPLEQFF. The complete variable domain, with remaining parts taken from reference TRBV15 and TRBJ2-1, reads DAMVIQNPRYQVTQFGKPVTLSCSQTLNHNVMYWYQQKSSQAPKLLFHYYDKDFNNEADTPDNFQSRRPNTSFCFLDIRSPGLGDTAMYLCATSRDTAGGPLEQFFGPGTRLTVL.

V is TRBV20-1 and J is TRBJ2-7, with 8 bases matching TRBD2. The germline CDR1 and CDR2 sequences are DFQATT and SNEGSKA (reference sequence). With 4 bases clipped from V and 5 bases from J, the junction kept 4 bases outside the gene matches. This CDR3 has 12 amino acids. The CDR3 spells CSAKPGLDEQYF. The CDR3 bases are TGCAGTGCTAAACCGGGACTAGACGAGCAGTACTTC.

On this clonotype itself: One junction end disagrees with the germline gene, perhaps due to a read error. This chain uses TRBV6-5 with TRBJ1-4; D is uncertain. CDR3 length: 14 residues. Germline lookup yields CDR1 MNHEY and CDR2 SVGAGI. CDR3 loop: CASSYSPGYEKLVF. CDR3 coding DNA: TGTGCCAGCAGTTACTCTCCGGGTTATGAAAAACTGGTTTTT.

This clonotype was counted only a few times. This rearrangement joins TRBV24-1 to TRBJ2-2; D tentatively fits TRBD1 or TRBD2 (6 bases each). This CDR3 contains 15 residues. Germline CDR1 KGHDR, CDR2 SFDVKD. The V and J ends lost 8 bases and 3 bases respectively, with 15 bases between them. CDR3: CATTGKGGHTGELFF. CDR3 in DNA: TGTGCCACCACTGGGAAGGGGGGACACACCGGGGAGCTGTTTTTT.

The chain is built from TRBV5-1 and TRBJ1-1; D is undetermined. In germline, CDR1 is SGHRS, CDR2 YFSETQ. The CDR3 runs 14 residues. V shed 3 bases and J shed 4 bases, with 13 bases lying between them. DNA of the CDR3: TGCGCCAGCAGCTCGGGATCGTTAGGCACTGAAGCTTTCTTT. This translates into CASSSGSLGTEAFF. The full variable domain, in which reference TRBV5-1 and TRBJ1-1 provide the parts outside the CDR3, is KAGVTQTPRYLIKTRGQQVTLSCSPISGHRSVSWYQQTPGQGLQFLFEYFSETQRNKGNFPGRFSGRQFSNSRSEMNVSTLELGDSALYLCASSSGSLGTEAFFGQGTRLTVV.

The chain joins TRBV20-1 to TRBJ2-3; 8 bases are shared with TRBD2. The CDR3 extends over 14 amino acids. Trimming took 5 bases from V and 4 from J; bases not matched to a gene: 8. Germline CDR1 is DFQATT and CDR2 is SNEGSKA (reference sequence). The CDR3 region is CSASRGRGADTQYF. The CDR3 DNA sequence: TGCAGTGCTTCCAGAGGGCGGGGGGCAGATACGCAGTATTTT.

This sequence joins TRBV29-1 and TRBJ2-7, with D perhaps TRBD1 (5 bases). Deletions cut 8 bases from V and 0 bases from J, with 23 bases between. Germline V lookup: CDR1 SQVTM, CDR2 ANQGSEA. The CDR3 is made up of 16 amino acids. DNA of the CDR3: TGCAGCACTAAGGTAAATGGACACTTGACCTCCTACGAGCAGTACTTC. It codes for CSTKVNGHLTSYEQYF.

The rearrangement joins TRBV7-3 to TRBJ2-3, with D perhaps matching TRBD2 (6 bases). The CDR3 has 16 amino acids. V gave up 3 bases and J gave up 1 base, with 14 bases separating them. Germline-derived CDR1 and CDR2 are SGHTA and FQGTGA. CDR3 DNA: TGTGCCAGCAGCTTCGGGGGAAGCCACCGCACAGATACGCAGTATTTT. Translation: CASSFGGSHRTDTQYF.

A few counts support this clonotype. The chain employs TRBV3-1 and TRBJ2-2, with D perhaps TRBD1 (5 bases). The CDR3 extends over 15 amino acids. Trimming took off 3 bases at V and 0 bases at J, with 8 bases between the two ends. Per germline, CDR1 LGHDT and CDR2 YNNKEL (reference sequence). Here the CDR3 DNA reads TGTGCCAGCAGCCAGTACAGGCCGAACACCGGGGAGCTGTTTTTT. It is translated as CASSQYRPNTGELFF.

This rearrangement joins TRBV15 to TRBJ2-1, with a weak D call TRBD2 (6 bases). The V end lost 6 bases, the J end lost 4 bases, and 19 bases lay between the germline ends. Looked up from germline, CDR1 is LNHNV and CDR2 is YYDKDF (reference sequence). CDR3 size: 16 residues. CDR3: CATSFLRGGEYNEQFF. CDR3 DNA: TGTGCCACCAGTTTCCTTCGGGGCGGGGAATACAATGAGCAGTTCTTC.

This clonotype showed up just a few times. V usage is TRBV24-1 and J usage is TRBJ2-2; weak D call: TRBD1 (6 bases). Trimming stripped 5 bases from V and 0 bases from J, with 9 bases between. Germline lookup yields CDR1 KGHDR and CDR2 SFDVKD. The CDR3 extends over 15 amino acids. In nucleotides, the CDR3 is TGTGCCACCAGTGGGGGGACACCGAACACCGGGGAGCTGTTTTTT. As protein: CATSGGTPNTGELFF.

The chain is built from TRBV5-1 and TRBJ2-1; 11 nucleotides line up with TRBD2. Germline V gene lookup returns CDR1 SGHRS and CDR2 YFSETQ. The CDR3 spans 17 residues. Trimming took 5 bases from V and 5 from J; bases not matched to a gene: 12. Written as DNA, the CDR3 is TGCGCCAGCAGTCCTTCTTACGGACTAGCGGGTAACAATGAGCAGTTCTTC. This codes for CASSPSYGLAGNNEQFF.

This clonotype was detected a few times. The gene calls are TRBV20-1 and TRBJ2-1; TRBD2 agrees at 8 bases. Trimming removed 2 bases from V and 4 bases from J; junction bases left unmatched: 4. Germline V gives CDR1 DFQATT, CDR2 SNEGSKA (reference sequence). This CDR3 region has 14 residues. The CDR3 DNA sequence: TGCAGTGCTAGAACCGGGGGGGATTACAATGAGCAGTTCTTC. This gives the protein CSARTGGDYNEQFF.

This clonotype was counted only a few times. This rearrangement joins TRBV20-1 to TRBJ2-7, with unresolved D. The CDR3 is made up of 13 amino acids. V gave up 3 bases and J gave up 2 bases, with 11 bases separating them. CDR1 is DFQATT, CDR2 SNEGSKA, per germline (reference sequence). The CDR3 DNA sequence: TGCAGTGCTAGCATCCCGCTCGCCTACGAGCAGTACTTC. Encoded protein: CSASIPLAYEQYF.

The chain is built from TRBV4-3 and TRBJ2-3, with D perhaps being TRBD1 or TRBD2 (6 bases each). CDR1 and CDR2 from the germline V gene are LGHNA and YSLEER. This CDR3 is 16 amino acids long. The V end was cut by 4 bases, the J end by 3 bases, with 17 bases between. The CDR3 reads CASSLRVGGGTDTQYF. CDR3 bases: TGCGCCAGCAGCCTAAGAGTGGGGGGCGGGACAGATACGCAGTATTTT.

V usage is TRBV28 and J usage is TRBJ1-2; D not certain. CDR1 is MDHEN and CDR2 is SYDVKM in the germline V gene. This CDR3 spans 12 amino acids. The V end was cut by 6 bases, the J end by 4 bases, with 9 bases between. This CDR3 is CASRNSAYGYTF. For the CDR3, the DNA is TGTGCCAGCAGGAACAGCGCCTATGGCTACACCTTC.

The chain couples TRBV20-1 to TRBJ2-3; D call uncertain. Trimming stripped 0 bases from V and 4 bases from J, with 5 bases between. CDR1 is DFQATT, CDR2 SNEGSKA, per germline (reference sequence). The CDR3 totals 12 residues. The CDR3 nucleotides are TGCAGTGCTAGAGAACCTTCAGATACGCAGTATTTT. Translation gives CSAREPSDTQYF.

This clonotype was counted between two and nine times. The genes are TRBV4-3 and TRBJ1-1; no reliable D call. The CDR3 has 15 residues. Germline V gene data show CDR1 as LGHNA and CDR2 as YSLEER. V lost 2 bases and J lost 5, with 15 bases in between. The CDR3: CASSQLTLRGTEAFF. The CDR3 nucleotides are TGCGCCAGCAGCCAACTGACACTTCGCGGTACTGAAGCTTTCTTT.

This clonotype was seen only a few times. J is TRBJ2-3 and V is TRBV9; D might be TRBD1 (6 bases). CDR1 and CDR2 from the germline V gene are SGDLS and YYNGEE. The V end lost 3 bases, the J end lost 3 bases, and 8 bases lay between the germline ends. This CDR3 region has 13 residues. CDR3 DNA: TGTGCCAGCAGCGAACAGGGTACAGATACGCAGTATTTT. Amino acid sequence: CASSEQGTDTQYF. The complete variable domain, with remaining parts taken from reference TRBV9 and TRBJ2-3, reads DSGVTQTPKHLITATGQRVTLRCSPRSGDLSVYWYQQSLDQGLQFLIQYYNGEERAKGNILERFSAQQFPDLHSELNLSSLELGDSALYFCASSEQGTDTQYFGPGTRLTVL.

The rearrangement joins TRBV28 to TRBJ2-5, with 7 nucleotides matching TRBD1. Germline CDR1 is MDHEN and CDR2 is SYDVKM. CDR3 length: 15 residues. With V trimmed by 5 bases and J by 3 bases, 9 bases remained unmatched. Here the CDR3 reads CASSLTGAGEETQYF. Here the CDR3 DNA reads TGTGCCAGCAGTCTTACAGGGGCCGGGGAAGAGACCCAGTACTTC. Filled out from reference TRBV28 and TRBJ2-5, the complete variable domain reads DVKVTQSSRYLVKRTGEKVFLECVQDMDHENMFWYRQDPGLGLRLIYFSYDVKMKEKGDIPEGYSVSREKKERFSLILESASTNQTSMYLCASSLTGAGEETQYFGPGTRLLVL.

The chain uses TRBV5-1 and TRBJ2-5; TRBD2 matches at 9 bases. V lost 2 bases to trimming and J lost 5 bases; unmatched junction nucleotides: 4. CDR1 SGHRS and CDR2 YFSETQ come from the germline V gene. The CDR3 contains 14 residues. The CDR3: CASSFAGGTETQYF. In DNA form, the CDR3 reads TGCGCCAGCAGCTTCGCGGGGGGGACGGAGACCCAGTACTTC.

The chain employs TRBV28 and TRBJ1-1; the match to TRBD1 covers 7 bases. Per the germline V gene, CDR1 is MDHEN and CDR2 is SYDVKM. V shed 2 bases, J shed 6 bases, and the junction held 6 bases outside the gene matches. CDR3 length: 14 amino acids. This chain's CDR3 is CASSLSIQGAEAFF. CDR3 DNA sequence: TGTGCCAGCAGTTTAAGCATTCAGGGGGCTGAAGCTTTCTTT.